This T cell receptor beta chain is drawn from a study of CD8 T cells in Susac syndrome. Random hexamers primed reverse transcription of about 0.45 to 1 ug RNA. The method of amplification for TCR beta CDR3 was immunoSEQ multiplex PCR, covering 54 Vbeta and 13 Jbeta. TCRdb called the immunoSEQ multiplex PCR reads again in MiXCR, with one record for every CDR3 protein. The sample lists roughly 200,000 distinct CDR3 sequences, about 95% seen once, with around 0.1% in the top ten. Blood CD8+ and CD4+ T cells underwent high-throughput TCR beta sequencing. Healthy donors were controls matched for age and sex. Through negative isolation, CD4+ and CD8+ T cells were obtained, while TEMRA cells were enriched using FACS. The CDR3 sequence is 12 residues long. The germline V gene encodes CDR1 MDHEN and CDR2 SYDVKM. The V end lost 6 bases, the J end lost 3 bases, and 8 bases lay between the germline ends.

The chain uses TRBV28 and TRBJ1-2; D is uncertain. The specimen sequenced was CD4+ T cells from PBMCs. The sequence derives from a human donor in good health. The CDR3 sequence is CASRAEHYGYTF. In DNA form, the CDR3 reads TGTGCCAGCAGGGCAGAACACTATGGCTACACCTTC.